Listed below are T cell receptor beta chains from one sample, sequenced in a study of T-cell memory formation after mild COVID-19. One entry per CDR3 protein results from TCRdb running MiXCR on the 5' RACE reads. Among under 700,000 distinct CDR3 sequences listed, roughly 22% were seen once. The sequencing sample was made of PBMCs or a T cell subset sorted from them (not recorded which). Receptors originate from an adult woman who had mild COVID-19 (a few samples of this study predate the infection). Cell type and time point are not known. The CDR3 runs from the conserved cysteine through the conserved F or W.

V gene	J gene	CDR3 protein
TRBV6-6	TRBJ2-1	CASSYSLHEQFF
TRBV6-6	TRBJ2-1	CASRPDRYNEQFF
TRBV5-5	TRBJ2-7	CASSTSWPGNYEQYF
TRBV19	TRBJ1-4	CASADRGATNEKLFF
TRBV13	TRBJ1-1	CASSLGRTVVNTEAFF
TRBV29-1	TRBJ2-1	CSVELASSGWGNEQFF
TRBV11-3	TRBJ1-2	CASSFDTAYGYTF
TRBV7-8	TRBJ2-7	CASSSSWTGSYEQYF
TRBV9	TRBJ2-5	CASSSTGEETQYF
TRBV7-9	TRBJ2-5	CASSSRGNQETQYF
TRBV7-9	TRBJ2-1	CASSLWPAGGIDNEQFF
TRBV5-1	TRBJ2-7	CASSGGQTFYEQYF
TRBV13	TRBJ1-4	CASTIRTGGANEKLFF
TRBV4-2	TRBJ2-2	CASSQDGDSLTGELFF
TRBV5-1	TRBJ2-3	CASSWGETTDTQYF
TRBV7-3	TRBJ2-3	CASSSLATLTDTQYF
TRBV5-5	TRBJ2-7	CASSLDQGTVSYEQYF
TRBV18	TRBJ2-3	CASSPMVRDTQYF
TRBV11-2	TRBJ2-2	CASTLTRTNTGELFF
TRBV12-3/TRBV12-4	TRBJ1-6	CASSLFGGSPLHF
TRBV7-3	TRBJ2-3	CASSYGTATDTQYF
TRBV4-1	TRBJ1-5	CASSQAGTLNQPQHF
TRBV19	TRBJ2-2	CASSINRRRGTGELFF
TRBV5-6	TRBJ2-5	CASSLSLLAPRTQETQYF
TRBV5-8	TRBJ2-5	CASSLQYSGEYF
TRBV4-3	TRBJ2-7	CASSPQGTQVIYEQYF
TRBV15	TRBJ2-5	CATSRGGGTEETQYF
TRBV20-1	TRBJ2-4	CSAILPRAKNIQYF
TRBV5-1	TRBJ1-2	CASSSWDTYYGYTF
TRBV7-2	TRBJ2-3	CATAVDTQYF
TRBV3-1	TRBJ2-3	CASSQEGLGAADTQYF
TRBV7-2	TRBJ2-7	CASSRRPEYEQYF
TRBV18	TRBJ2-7	CASSLGGVPEQYF
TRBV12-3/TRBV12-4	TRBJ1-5	CASTRGDQPQHF
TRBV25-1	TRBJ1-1	CASSGGNEAFF
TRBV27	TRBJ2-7	CASSLWGNHEQYF
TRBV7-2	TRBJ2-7	CASSSGLAVTSYEQYF
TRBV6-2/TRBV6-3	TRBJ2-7	CASSYFWVEQYF
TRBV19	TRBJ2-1	CASSNRTSGYNEQFF
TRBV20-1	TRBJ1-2	CSASRGHVDGYTF
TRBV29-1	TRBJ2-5	CSQGTSGSMETQYF
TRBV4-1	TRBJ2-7	CASSQDGSGGIYEQYF
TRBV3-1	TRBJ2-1	CASSSMYGRAYNEQFF
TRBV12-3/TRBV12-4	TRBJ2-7	CASSLGLEDVF
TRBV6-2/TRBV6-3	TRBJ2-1	CASSYRQGKSYNEQFF
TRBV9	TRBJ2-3	CASSKRGQGTADTQYF
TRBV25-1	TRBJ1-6	CASRADGPYNSPLHF
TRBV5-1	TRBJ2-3	CASSGQGVNTQYF
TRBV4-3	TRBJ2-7	CASSPWSGPSYEQYF
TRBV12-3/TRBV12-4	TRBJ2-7	CASSPEVHEQYF
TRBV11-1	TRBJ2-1	CASSLNGDNEQFF
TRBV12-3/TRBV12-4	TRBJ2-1	CASSYWLPSNEQFF
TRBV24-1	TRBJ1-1	CATTPQGPEYTEAFF
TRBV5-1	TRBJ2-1	CASSLVRTRGSNEQFF
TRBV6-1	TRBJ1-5	CASSGWTGQNQPQHF
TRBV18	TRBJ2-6	CASSPNLASGANVLTF
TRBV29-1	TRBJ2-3	CSGCKPGQGTDTQYF